This record looks at one TCR beta chain sequence and its context. The target antigen is unknown. Up to 500,000 reads were sequenced per sample. TCRdb's table, derived via immunoSEQ multiplex PCR, lists solely in-frame clones and lacks some. The table has 36,000 or so clones, around 73% seen once; the top ten hold around 0.76%. This sample was taken from a study of pediatric ulcerative colitis. General study findings and limits: In rectum, acute severe colitis had expanded clones and less diversity. Substantially fewer templates came from two patients' blood samples.

One to two pinch biopsies were taken from the rectum during colonoscopy. Ulcerative colitis patients received no immunosuppressive medication before the diagnostic colonoscopy. Source material: gut tissue. The receptor was derived from a boy between 10 and 17 years old with moderate ulcerative colitis.

The CDR3 region has the DNA TGTGCCAGTAGTATCGGGAGGGGAGGGAGCAATCAGCCCCAGCATTTT. Its translation is CASSIGRGGSNQPQHF. The V and J genes are TRBV19 and TRBJ1-5; D perhaps matches TRBD1 (5 bases). Deletions cut 3 bases from V and 1 base from J, with 13 bases between. The CDR3 length is 16 residues. Per germline, CDR1 LNHDA and CDR2 SQIVND (reference sequence).